This paragraph covers one T cell receptor (beta chain) sequence. This clone was recorded a few times. Its antigen remains unidentified. The input lacks base qualities; no much larger clone sits a single base away. CD4+ and CD8+ cells were isolated by positive magnetic bead selection on an AutoMACS, and purity was checked by flow cytometry. After a first flow cytometry screen using a TCR V beta antibody panel, clonal expansions were characterized through TCRB deep sequencing of sorted CD8+ fractions. Peripheral blood mononuclear cells were obtained using density gradient separation with Ficoll-Paque PLUS. Nucleospin Tissue or Tissue XS kits were used to extract DNA from CD4-enriched, CD8-enriched or PBMC samples, and a Qubit 2.0 fluorometer was used for quantification. These data belong to a study of somatic mutations in cytotoxic T cells in rheumatoid arthritis (dated by TCRdb to 2015 to 2018). For the study in its entirety: Patient peripheral blood (approximately 30 ml EDTA) was drawn right after diagnosis and before any treatment started. Whether expanded CD8+ T-cell clones in untreated, newly diagnosed rheumatoid arthritis carry somatic mutations was the study question, and clonality was characterized with TCRB deep sequencing. Patient and control groups had essentially identical median ages. TCRB deep sequencing was performed for more than 50 rheumatoid arthritis patients and about 20 healthy controls. Some V beta antibody-stained T-cell populations were flow-sorted on a FACSAria II or Sony SH800 at nearly 100% purity, and sorted V beta1+ cells also underwent TCRB sequencing.

What the research found in general, with its limitations: Rheumatoid arthritis patients and age-matched healthy controls did not significantly differ in CD8+ T-cell clonality. The expanded CD8+ clones had unknown antigen targets, and not appearing in virus-specific databases did not rule out that they were virus-specific. The largest CD8+ clone made up more than 20% of CD8+ cells in about an eighth of the roughly 60 patients, and blood and synovial fluid shared several identical CD8+ TCRB sequences. Healthy controls showed no age-related increase in CD8+ clonality, whereas patients did (Spearman r ~ 0.5). The slight TRBV07 underrepresentation in patients was not adjusted for multiple comparisons.

Sequencing of TCRB CDR3 was done on genomic DNA with the immunoSEQ assay. In the original analysis: When patient CD8+ clones exceeding 1% were checked against published virus-specific TCRB sequences, only a few matched. Nothing other than productive TCRB rearrangements was included in the analyses. Clonality was calculated as a Shannon entropy-based productive clonality index, and a clone was defined by a unique TCRB CDR3 sequence. The template counts of each clone relative to the total templates per sample were used to calculate repertoire overlap between two samples. V-gene usage from TCRB sequencing and V-gene usage measured by flow cytometry were correlated (Spearman r of about 0.56). TCRdb took over this immuneACCESS table, retaining in-frame rearrangements with V and J assigned. Such tables are incomplete; in checked studies, under half of the missing clones stem from an unresolved V gene, and the remainder is unexplained. The DNA was the basis for D and trimming; V, J and clone size are from that table. The sample data list 8,500 to 13,000 clones, and more than 65% of these were observed just once. In total, the top ten clones hold roughly 34% of the sample.

The CDR3 contains 15 residues, cysteine and phenylalanine counted. Only CDR3 DNA is held: 45 bases, read in frame from base 1. CDR1 SGHRS and CDR2 YFSETQ were looked up in the germline V gene. V is clipped by 0 bases and J by 1 base, and the sequence between their germline boundaries is 10 bases long. The TCR comes from an adult with rheumatoid arthritis. The specimen was CD8+ T cells sorted from blood. Recombination connected TRBV5-1 to TRBJ1-1; D gene: possibly TRBD1, on 6 matching bases. The CDR3 reads CASSLGTASNTEAFF. The DNA sequence is TGCGCCAGCAGCTTGGGGACAGCTTCGAACACTGAAGCTTTCTTT.